This is a list of T cell receptor beta chains from one sample in a study of T cell changes during pregnancy in multiple sclerosis. Sequencing was performed with immunoSEQ multiplex PCR; in TCRdb, only in-frame clones are kept and a portion is missing. The sample holds about 21,000 clones, 88% seen once. Sequenced material: CD8+ T cells from peripheral blood mononuclear cells, taken after pregnancy. The receptor source for this set is a female donor in good health, enrolled as a control in a pregnancy study. CDR3s include the opening cysteine and the closing phenylalanine or tryptophan. A D gene is named only where the DNA matches it firmly. Clone size is stated in some rows and not others, as once, few, many or a class when expanded.

v_call,j_call,d_call,clone_size,cdr3_nt,cdr3_aa
TRBV7-9,TRBJ2-7,-,-,TGTGCCAGCAGCTTGCGACAGGAGATCAACGAGCAGTACTTC,CASSLRQEINEQYF
TRBV6-6,TRBJ2-2,-,-,TGTGCCAGCAGAGAGACTGAGAACACCGGGGAGCTGTTTTTT,CASRETENTGELFF
TRBV4-3,TRBJ2-7,-,-,TGCGCCAGCAGCCAAGACACCCGGGCCTACGAGCAGTACTTC,CASSQDTRAYEQYF
TRBV4-3,TRBJ1-6,-,-,TGCGCCAGCAGCCAGGGATGGGGGCAGTATAATTCACCCCTCCACTTT,CASSQGWGQYNSPLHF
TRBV4-1,TRBJ2-7,TRBD1,-,TGCGCCAGCAGCCAAGAAAGGGGGCGAGGGGAGTACGAGCAGTACTTC,CASSQERGRGEYEQYF
TRBV27,TRBJ1-2,TRBD1,once,TGTGCCAGCAGTTTATATCAGGGGGCAGATGGCTACACCTTC,CASSLYQGADGYTF
TRBV9,TRBJ2-6,-,-,TGTGCCAGCAGCGCTCGACAGTTTTCTGGGGCCAACGTCCTGACTTTC,CASSARQFSGANVLTF
TRBV19,TRBJ1-1,-,-,TGTGCCAGTATGGTTCGGGGAATGAACACTGAAGCTTTCTTT,CASMVRGMNTEAFF
TRBV4-3,TRBJ2-7,-,-,TGCGCCAGCAGCCAAGATAGGCAGGGGACGGGCGAGCAGTACTTC,CASSQDRQGTGEQYF
TRBV7-9,TRBJ2-3,TRBD2,-,TGTGCCAGCATCACAACCCCTAGGGCTAGCGGGGATGACACAGATACGCAGTATTTT,CASITTPRASGDDTDTQYF
TRBV27,TRBJ2-4,-,-,TGTGCCAGCACCCGCCCGAGGGATCTAGCCAAAAACATTCAGTACTTC,CASTRPRDLAKNIQYF
TRBV19,TRBJ2-2,TRBD1,-,TGTGCCAGTAGTATAGAGGAAGGGACAGAGAAATACACCGGGGAGCTGTTTTTT,CASSIEEGTEKYTGELFF